Only a few counts were recorded for the clone carrying this T cell receptor (beta chain). Its matching antigen is unknown. TCRdb reprocessed the reads with MiXCR, giving one entry per CDR3 protein. Of under 800,000 distinct CDR3 sequences in the sample, 20% to 25% were seen once. V shed 6 bases and J shed 4 bases, with 25 bases lying between them. This CDR3 has 18 amino acids. This record comes from a study of T cell repertoires in cytomegalovirus infection. About the research overall: Both a matching HLA type and CMV infection were indicated by public TCR beta signatures.

Points from the study as a whole: Ex vivo, HLA-C-restricted CMV-specific TCR beta clonotypes prevailed over the rest of the response.

The chain is built from TRBV12-3 or TRBV12-4 and TRBJ2-1; D gene unclear. Input material: CD8+ T cells from PBMCs. This sequence originates from a human donor in good health (CMV status not recorded). Some clones in this sample may be carry-over from other donors' samples. The CDR3, as DNA: TGTGCCAGCAGGGCGGCTGCTTACTATCCGGAGCTTTACAATGAGCAGTTCTTC. Amino acid sequence: CASRAAAYYPELYNEQFF.